This entry features one T cell receptor beta chain sequence. Its antigen is unidentified. RNA transcripts gave rise to amplified TCR beta CDR3 regions. The TCR CDR3 was amplified in a first-round RT-PCR using the HTBI primer set. MiXCR was run by TCRdb on the multiplex PCR reads, yielding one entry per CDR3 protein. The table includes 600,000 to 700,000 distinct CDR3 sequences, just under 45% detected once. The data derive from a study of T cells in Graves' hyperthyroidism and ophthalmopathy. Trimming removed 8 bases at V and 0 bases at J, with 10 bases between. Per germline, CDR1 SQVTM and CDR2 ANQGSEA. The CDR3 has 12 amino acids. General study points: Blood also carried most thyroid clonotypes expanded above 0.001.

Sequenced: peripheral blood or thyroid tissue (not recorded which). The chain employs TRBV29-1 and TRBJ1-1; no firm D call. The receptor comes from an adult man with Graves' disease, either hyperthyroidism or ophthalmopathy (not recorded which). The CDR3 sequence is CSLDSLNTEAFF. The DNA of the CDR3 is TGCAGCTTGGATTCCCTGAACACTGAAGCTTTCTTT.